Below, one TCR beta chain is given with its context. Its specific antigen is unknown. The input lacks base qualities; no much larger clone sits a single base away. Libraries came from the immunoSEQ multiplex PCR assay. A mixture of 60 forward primers for TCR Vbeta segments and 13 reverse primers for TCR Jbeta segments was used in the multiplex PCR. The CDR3 region of rearranged TCR beta genes was amplified from genomic DNA with a multiplex PCR assay. The amplified TCR beta libraries were sequenced on the Illumina HiSeq System as 87-base-pair reads. Per the authors' processing: A later analysis counted tens of millions of unique TCR beta chains across the 650 to 700 repertoires, and 10 million to 11 million of these chains were shared by at least two donors. Raw reads were error-corrected and collapsed into unique sequences with a nearest-neighbor algorithm that merged closely related sequences to remove PCR and sequencing errors. V, D and J gene segments were assigned by aligning CDR3 sequences to IMGT reference sequences. Each retained sequence needed at least a six-nucleotide match to both a V gene segment and a J gene segment. A rearrangement was called productive if the CDR3 had no stop codons and remained in frame with V and J, and every other rearrangement was called non-productive. CDR3 was defined according to IMGT convention as the region running from the second conserved V-encoded cysteine to the conserved J-encoded phenylalanine. Sequences without an unambiguous match to a single V gene segment were excluded from the earlier analysis of about 600 of the donors. An earlier analysis of 587 of the donors classified V segments as functional when productive rearrangements were above 56.7% and as segregating when the standard deviation between donors was above 5%. A statistical classification framework was built for diagnosing cytomegalovirus status from the catalog of TCR beta chain sequences. In a later analysis, TCR nucleotide sequences were compared against IMGT/GENE-DB human TR gene sequences so that V and J genes could be assigned. A later analysis assigned CDR3 sequences and most-parsimonious VDJ recombination scenarios with the TCRdist pipeline. In a later analysis, every TCR beta chain was defined by the combination of its CDR3 amino acid sequence and its V-gene family, and reads without a unique V-gene family were dropped. As a way to deal with suspected cross-contamination and a sequencing artifact, a later analysis dropped over 550 nucleotide sequences that were highly shared and had low generation probability. For each public chain, a later analysis derived a clonal expansion index from normalized ranks of inferred template counts within each repertoire. Generation probabilities in a later analysis came from a VDJ recombination model fitted to out-of-frame rearrangements, and those results were checked against IGoR. In a later analysis, TCR-TCR, TCR-HLA and TCR-CMV co-occurrence was scored with hypergeometric tests, and a repertoire-size bias correction was applied to TCR pairs. False discovery rates were estimated in a later analysis by permuting HLA or CMV assignments 20 times. In a later analysis, co-occurring TCRs were grouped with DBSCAN, and TCRdist sequence similarity was added when clustering was performed within HLA-allele-positive subsets. Repertoires with fewer than 30,000 or more than 120,000 public chains were left out of co-occurrence clustering, as were about five repertoires with anomalous nucleotide sharing. TCRdb took over this immuneACCESS table, retaining in-frame rearrangements with V and J assigned. Such tables are incomplete; in checked studies, under half of the missing clones stem from an unresolved V gene, and the remainder is unexplained. That table gives V, J and clone size, and the DNA gave D and trimming. Present in this sample are about 110,000 clones, around 71% of which were seen just once. Roughly 0.79% of the sample comes from the top ten.

The data stem from a study of cytomegalovirus exposure and HLA in healthy donors (dated by TCRdb to 2016 to 2017). In terms of the full investigation: According to an earlier analysis of 550 to 700 of the donors, 200 million or so T cells yielded some 110 million unique TCR beta sequences and roughly 280 Gb of sequence data. A separate validation cohort of 100 to 150 different subjects was used in addition to the roughly 640-subject first cohort. HLA typing included class I and class II loci at four-digit resolution. Every discovery cohort repertoire had been produced on one sequencing platform. The study aimed to test whether signatures of past pathogen exposure could be identified by cataloging public T cell receptors. Across 300 to 500 genotyped donors of the cohort, an average of roughly 250,000 unique TCR beta nucleotide sequences per donor were sequenced, and about a sixth of those sequences were non-productive. High-throughput TCR immunosequencing, statistical association of individual TCRs with disease status, and machine learning were combined to predict cytomegalovirus infection status. A later analysis re-examined previously published TCR beta repertoires from around 670 donors and added high-resolution HLA genotyping to investigate patterns of TCR occurrence. In the later analysis, no new phenotypic data were used to find candidate immune exposures; instead, reliance was placed on TCR beta sequences and their occurrence across donors. Among the approximately 420 genotyped donors, under 90% belonged to the genetic ancestry cluster associated with self-reported Caucasian donors. In a later genetic analysis, genome-wide SNP genotypes for about 55% of the 666 donors were used, and that subset was treated as a discovery cohort. The number of typed donors differed by locus: roughly 620-630 for A, B, C, DRB1 and DQB1; 500 to 550 for DQA1; around 580 for DPA1; and roughly 450 for DPB1. An early release covering roughly 600 HLA-typed donors comprised 300 to 350 gigabases of sequencing data and tens of millions of unique TCR sequences. To decide whether each TCR beta V gene segment behaved as functional or pseudogenic, an earlier analysis of some 570 of the donors relied on high-throughput TCR beta sequencing. The study used immunosequencing to profile the T cell repertoires of under 700 subjects and linked those repertoires to cytomegalovirus serostatus. About 5 DR-DQ haplotypes were handled as single units for association and clustering, since linkage in the cohort was strong. Alongside the repertoire data, information on donor age, sex, ethnicity and CMV serostatus was compiled.

The cohort comprised some 700 healthy bone marrow donors. At the time of sampling, every cohort member was nominally healthy, though immune exposures that went unrecorded were likely present. The donor tested CMV seronegative and was one of the 352 seronegative cohort members. Each donor provided a peripheral blood sample, and peripheral blood mononuclear cells were used for TCR beta sequencing. Genomic DNA extraction from the blood cell samples was performed with the Qiagen DNeasy Blood Extraction Kit. The CDR3 starts with the cysteine, ends with the phenylalanine, and has 17 residues. This entry keeps only the CDR3 DNA: 51 bases, framed from base 1. The germline V gene yields SGHNT for CDR1 and YENEEA for CDR2. After removal of 5 bases from V and 3 bases from J, the junction retains 10 bases not matched to a gene. Study-wide conclusions, independent of this receptor: According to a later genetic analysis, donors in an Asian-associated ancestry cluster had fewer N-insertions in productive TCRs than the approximately 700-donor mean. A total of fewer than 200 TCR beta chains were listed by the study as associated with cytomegalovirus. The authors suggested that the approach could potentially be generalized to other disease states and immunological phenotypes. When HLA alleles, especially DR and DQ, strongly co-occurred, TCR associations were difficult to assign to individual alleles. Roughly uniform sequencing depth across donors was assumed in presence/absence analyses, although this assumption may not hold. Linkage disequilibrium might explain the correlated functional status among segregating V segments, but an unknown experimental factor could not be excluded. A later analysis associated around 16,000 TCR beta sequences with specific HLA alleles at a false discovery rate of 0.05. A further reported finding was that TCR beta sequences accurately predicted the HLA-A and HLA-B alleles for most subjects in the first cohort. Most CMV-associated TCR beta chains appeared to be HLA-restricted in a later analysis, and the HLA associations seemed to be driven largely by CMV exposure. In an earlier analysis of approximately 590 of the donors, most TCR beta V segments appeared in productive rearrangements about 87% or about 30% of the time, broadly matching IMGT annotations. In a later analysis, HLA-associated TCR beta chains showed more clonal expansion and lower generation probabilities than non-associated chains that were equally common. The classifier was reported to diagnose cytomegalovirus status with high specificity and sensitivity in both the original and validation cohorts. This cohort had only TCR beta chains sequenced, and the lack of alpha or paired-chain data limited which features could be detected. According to a later analysis, parvovirus B19, influenza, CMV and Epstein-Barr virus appeared linked to several top co-occurrence clusters. A later analysis found that TCR association rates varied across HLA loci, with DRB1 alleles showing the most associated TCRs and HLA-C alleles the fewest. Because the 87-base-pair reads could not distinguish some IMGT-functional V segments, including TRBV6-2 and TRBV6-3, those segments were excluded. Because HLA typing was missing for some donors at each locus, association tests included only the typed subset. An association between a missense DCLRE1C variant and V-gene and J-gene trimming of TCR beta chains was found in a later genetic analysis and replicated in an independent cohort. Across donors, most TCR sequences were observed very rarely, whereas some public TCRs were present in many individuals. Three of the identified cytomegalovirus-associated TCR beta chains were confirmed in vitro to be specific for cytomegalovirus antigens. The earlier analysis of almost 600 of the donors excluded approximately 15 rarely observed V segments, including chromosome 9 orphons, because counts were too low. A group of highly shared sequence variants was considered likely to be a technical artifact of the sequencing pipeline. For the cohort, immune exposure information was limited to CMV serostatus.

Material for sequencing was PBMCs. This chain is built from TRBV11-3 and TRBJ2-1; 10 bases in the middle match TRBD2. The receptor comes from a boy between 10 and 17 years old in good health and CMV-seronegative. The CDR3 sequence is CASSPRTSGAHYNEQFF. In nucleotide form, the sequence is TGTGCCAGCAGCCCCCGGACTAGCGGAGCGCACTACAATGAGCAGTTCTTC.